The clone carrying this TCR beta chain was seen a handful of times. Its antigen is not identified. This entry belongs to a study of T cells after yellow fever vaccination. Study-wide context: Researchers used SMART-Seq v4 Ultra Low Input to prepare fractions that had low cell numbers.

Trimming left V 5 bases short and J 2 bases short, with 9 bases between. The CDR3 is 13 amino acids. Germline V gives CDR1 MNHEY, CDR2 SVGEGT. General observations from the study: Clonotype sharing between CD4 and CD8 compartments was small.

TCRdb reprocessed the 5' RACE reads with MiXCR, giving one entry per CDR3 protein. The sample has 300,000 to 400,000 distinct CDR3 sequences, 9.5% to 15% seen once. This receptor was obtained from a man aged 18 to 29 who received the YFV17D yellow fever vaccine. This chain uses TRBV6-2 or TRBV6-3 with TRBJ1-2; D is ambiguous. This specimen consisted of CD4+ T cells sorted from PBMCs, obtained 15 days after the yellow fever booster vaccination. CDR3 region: CASSEEGNYGYTF. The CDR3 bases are TGTGCCAGCAGTGAGGAGGGAAACTATGGCTACACCTTC.